This is a list of T cell receptor beta chains from one sample in a study of shared clonotypes between healthy human individuals. Clones were sequenced by immunoSEQ multiplex PCR, and TCRdb holds only the in-frame ones, with some missing. The repertoire holds 520,000 or so clones, with 70% to 80% as singletons. Sequencing was carried out using PBMCs. The receptor set was obtained from a woman in her thirties or forties in good health. Some clones in this sample may be carry-over from other donors' samples. Both conserved end residues are part of each CDR3. Each record gives: clone size, D gene, J gene, V gene, CDR3 DNA, CDR3 protein. A D gene is named only where the DNA matches it firmly. Clone sizes are given selectively: once, few, many, or a class where the clone is expanded.

-	TRBD1	TRBJ1-2	TRBV5-1	TGCGCCAGCAGCTTTGGGACAGGGGACTATGGCTACACCTTC	CASSFGTGDYGYTF
-	-	TRBJ2-7	TRBV6-6	TGTGCCAGCAGTTACGGGGTGGGCAACGAGCAGTACTTC	CASSYGVGNEQYF
-	TRBD2	TRBJ2-7	TRBV5-1	TGCGCCAGCAGCTTCACTAGCGGGAGCTACGAGCAGTACTTC	CASSFTSGSYEQYF
few	-	TRBJ2-7	TRBV10-2	TGCGCCAGCAGTGAGTCTCCCTTTCGCAGACCCATGGACGAGCAGTACTTC	CASSESPFRRPMDEQYF
few	-	TRBJ2-2	TRBV4-2	TGTGCCAGCAGCCAAGCGGGAGTAGAGACCGGGGAGCTGTTTTTT	CASSQAGVETGELFF
-	-	TRBJ2-2	TRBV27	TGTGCCAGCAGTTTATCGATCGGGGGCTTCGGGGAGCTGTTTTTT	CASSLSIGGFGELFF
-	TRBD2	TRBJ2-3	TRBV27	TGTGCCAGCAGTGACGGACTAGCGGGAGCGTATACGCAGTATTTT	CASSDGLAGAYTQYF
-	TRBD2	TRBJ2-7	TRBV10-1	TGCGCCAGCAGTGAGTCACTAGCGGGAGGGCCGGGATACGAGCAGTACTTC	CASSESLAGGPGYEQYF
-	-	TRBJ1-4	TRBV29-1	TGCAGCGTTGACGTAGCAGGATCTAATGAAAAACTGTTTTTT	CSVDVAGSNEKLFF
-	TRBD1	TRBJ1-1	TRBV18	TGTGCCAGCTCACACCAGGACAGGCGGAACACTGAAGCTTTCTTT	CASSHQDRRNTEAFF
-	-	TRBJ2-2	TRBV15	TGTGCCACCAGCAGAGCCAGGGGGGTAAAGGACACCGGGGAGCTGTTTTTT	CATSRARGVKDTGELFF
once	TRBD2	TRBJ2-1	TRBV15	TGTGCCACCAGCAGGGGTAGCGGGAGGGCCTTCAATGAGCAGTTCTTC	CATSRGSGRAFNEQFF
-	-	TRBJ2-7	TRBV7-6	TGTGCCAGCAGCCCCGGGCCGGCTCTCTATTACGAGCAGTACTTC	CASSPGPALYYEQYF
-	-	TRBJ1-4	TRBV5-1	TGCGCCAGCAGCGACCCCGGGGTTCATGAAAAACTGTTTTTT	CASSDPGVHEKLFF
-	TRBD2	TRBJ2-5	TRBV10-3	TGTGCCATCAGTGTGGGGGGGGAAGAAGAGACCCAGTACTTC	CAISVGGEEETQYF
-	-	TRBJ2-2	TRBV30	TGTGCCTGGAGCGTAATCCCGAACACCGGGGAGCTGTTTTTT	CAWSVIPNTGELFF
-	TRBD2	TRBJ2-1	TRBV10-3	TGTGCCATCAGTGAGGGACTAGCGAGCCACAATGAGCAGTTCTTC	CAISEGLASHNEQFF
-	TRBD1	TRBJ2-2	TRBV5-1	TGCGCCAGCAAGGGGACAGGGGGCAACGGGGAGCTGTTTTTT	CASKGTGGNGELFF
-	-	TRBJ1-4	TRBV11-2	TGTGCCAGCAGCTTAGTAGAAACGAAACTGTTTTTT	CASSLVETKLFF
-	-	TRBJ2-6	TRBV19	TGTGCCAGTAGATCACCCGGGACAACAGAATCTGGGGCCAACGTCCTGACTTTC	CASRSPGTTESGANVLTF
once	-	TRBJ2-7	TRBV5-6	TGTGCCAGCACCAAATCTTACTCCTACGAGCAGTACTTC	CASTKSYSYEQYF
-	-	TRBJ1-2	TRBV28	TGTGCCAGCAGCCCACCGGGTGGGGGGTCCTTTGGCTACACCTTC	CASSPPGGGSFGYTF
once	TRBD2	TRBJ2-2	TRBV28	TGTGCCAGCAGTTCACTGGGACTAGCGGGAGGGTTGTTTTCCGCCGGGGAGCTGTTTTTT	CASSSLGLAGGLFSAGELFF
-	TRBD1	TRBJ2-7	TRBV7-8	TGTGCCAGCCAGGGACAGTCCGGCGAGCAGTACTTC	CASQGQSGEQYF
once	-	TRBJ1-5	TRBV9	TGTGCCAGCAGCGTAGGGAGTAATCAGCCCCAGCATTTT	CASSVGSNQPQHF
once	TRBD1	TRBJ1-5	TRBV7-8	TGTGCCAGCAGTCGGGACAGGGGCTTTGGCAATCAGCCCCAGCATTTT	CASSRDRGFGNQPQHF
-	-	TRBJ2-2	TRBV5-1	TGCGCCAGCAGCCCGGGACTGGCCACCGGGGAGCTGTTTTTT	CASSPGLATGELFF
once	-	TRBJ2-2	TRBV5-1	TGCGCCAGCCGGTCTGCCGGGGAGCTGTTTTTT	CASRSAGELFF
-	TRBD2	TRBJ2-3	TRBV5-1	TGCGCCAGCACCTTCGGACTAGCGGGAGGTCCGGATACGCAGTATTTT	CASTFGLAGGPDTQYF
-	TRBD1	TRBJ2-2	TRBV15	TGTGCCACCAGCAGTAGGAGACAGGGGGCCGGGGAGCTGTTTTTT	CATSSRRQGAGELFF
-	TRBD1	TRBJ2-4	TRBV19	TGTGCCAGTAGTATAGCAAGGACAGGGCTTACCAAAAACATTCAGTACTTC	CASSIARTGLTKNIQYF
-	-	TRBJ1-3	TRBV18	TGTGCCAGCTCACCGGCGACAGTAATCTCTGGAAACACCATATATTTT	CASSPATVISGNTIYF
-	TRBD2	TRBJ2-5	TRBV11-2	TGTGCCAGCAGCTTAGGTCTAGCGGGGGCCCGGGAGACCCAGTACTTC	CASSLGLAGARETQYF
-	-	TRBJ2-3	TRBV5-4	TGTGCCAGCAGCTTGGGAGCACCTTCTAGCACAGATACGCAGTATTTT	CASSLGAPSSTDTQYF
-	-	TRBJ1-2	TRBV6-5	TGTGCCAGCAGTTACGGTCGCCGGAACTATGGCTACACCTTC	CASSYGRRNYGYTF
-	-	TRBJ1-5	TRBV6-5	TGTGCCAGCAGGATGGGGTCCAATCAGCCCCAGCATTTT	CASRMGSNQPQHF
few	-	TRBJ1-2	TRBV29-1	TGCAGCGTGTGGACCGAGGAAGGCTACACCTTC	CSVWTEEGYTF
-	-	TRBJ1-5	TRBV2	TGTGCCAGCAGGGATGAAGTCGTCTACAATCAGCCCCAGCATTTT	CASRDEVVYNQPQHF
-	TRBD1	TRBJ2-2	TRBV25-1	TGTGCCAGCAGTGAGTCGACAGGGTACACCGGGGAGCTGTTTTTT	CASSESTGYTGELFF
-	-	TRBJ1-4	TRBV30	TGTGCCTGGAGTGTACGAAAAGAAAAACTGTTTTTT	CAWSVRKEKLFF
-	-	TRBJ2-7	TRBV28	TGTGCCAGCATGGAGGGGACTCACTACGAGCAGTACTTC	CASMEGTHYEQYF
once	-	TRBJ2-5	TRBV5-4	TGTGCCAGCAGCTTCGGAGGGGGCAGGGCGAAGGAGACCCAGTACTTC	CASSFGGGRAKETQYF
-	TRBD1	TRBJ2-3	TRBV15	TGTGCCACCAGCAGAGATCGGACAGGGAGGCCAGATACGCAGTATTTT	CATSRDRTGRPDTQYF
-	TRBD2	TRBJ2-1	TRBV28	TGTGCCAGCTCTACTCGGGGACTAGCGGGAAGCTTCATCTACAATGAGCAGTTCTTC	CASSTRGLAGSFIYNEQFF
-	TRBD2	TRBJ2-1	TRBV29-1	TGCAGCGTTGGGACTAGCGGGATGTACAATGAGCAGTTCTTC	CSVGTSGMYNEQFF
-	-	TRBJ1-5	TRBV7-9	TGTGCCAGCAGCTTCTGGGGCCGGGGAACAGATAGCAATCAGCCCCAGCATTTT	CASSFWGRGTDSNQPQHF
-	TRBD1	TRBJ1-1	TRBV6-5	TGTGCCAGCAGTTTGACAGGGGGCTGGAGGAACACTGAAGCTTTCTTT	CASSLTGGWRNTEAFF
many	-	TRBJ2-3	TRBV28	TGTGCCAGCAGTTTGAGGGATTTGGGGACAGATACGCAGTATTTT	CASSLRDLGTDTQYF
-	-	TRBJ1-5	TRBV5-1	TGCGCCAGCAGCCCGGGACTGTGGGGGGCGGAAGATCAGCCCCAGCATTTT	CASSPGLWGAEDQPQHF
once	TRBD1	TRBJ1-3	TRBV19	TGTGCCAGTAGTATCGGGACAGGGGAATCCGGAAACACCATATATTTT	CASSIGTGESGNTIYF
few	-	TRBJ2-7	TRBV30	TGTGCCTGGAGTGTCTCCTCCCGGCGAGACGAGCAGTACTTC	CAWSVSSRRDEQYF
-	-	TRBJ1-5	TRBV4-1	TGCGCCAGCAGCCACACCCGGGACAAAAATCAGCCCCAGCATTTT	CASSHTRDKNQPQHF
-	-	TRBJ2-7	TRBV9	TGTGCCAGCAGCGTAGGTTCGGGAGTCGGGTACGAGCAGTACTTC	CASSVGSGVGYEQYF
-	-	TRBJ2-1	TRBV19	TGTGCCAGTAGTATAGTTGCGGAGAGCTCCTACAATGAGCAGTTCTTC	CASSIVAESSYNEQFF
-	TRBD1	TRBJ2-7	TRBV19	TGTGCCAGTAGACGGACAGGCACCTACGAGCAGTACTTC	CASRRTGTYEQYF
-	-	TRBJ2-5	TRBV29-1	TGCAGCGTTGAAGATCCGGGCCCATCGCCGACCCAGTACTTC	CSVEDPGPSPTQYF
-	-	TRBJ1-2	TRBV9	TGTGCCAGCAGCCCTGGTGTGTTTGGGAGCTATGGCTACACCTTC	CASSPGVFGSYGYTF